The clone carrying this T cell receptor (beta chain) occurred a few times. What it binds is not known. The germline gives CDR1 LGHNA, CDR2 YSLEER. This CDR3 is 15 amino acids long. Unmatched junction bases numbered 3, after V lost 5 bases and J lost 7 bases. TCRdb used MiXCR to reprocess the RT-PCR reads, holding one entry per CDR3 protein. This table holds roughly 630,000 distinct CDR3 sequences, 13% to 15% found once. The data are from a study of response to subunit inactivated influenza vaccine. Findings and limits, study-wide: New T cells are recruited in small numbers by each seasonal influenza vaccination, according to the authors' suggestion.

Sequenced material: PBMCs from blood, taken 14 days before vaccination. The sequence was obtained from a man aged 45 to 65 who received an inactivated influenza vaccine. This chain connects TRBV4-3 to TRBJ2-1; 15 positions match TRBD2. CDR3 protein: CASSYGTSGGNEQFF. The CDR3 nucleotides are TGCGCCAGCAGCTACGGGACTAGCGGGGGGAATGAGCAGTTCTTC.